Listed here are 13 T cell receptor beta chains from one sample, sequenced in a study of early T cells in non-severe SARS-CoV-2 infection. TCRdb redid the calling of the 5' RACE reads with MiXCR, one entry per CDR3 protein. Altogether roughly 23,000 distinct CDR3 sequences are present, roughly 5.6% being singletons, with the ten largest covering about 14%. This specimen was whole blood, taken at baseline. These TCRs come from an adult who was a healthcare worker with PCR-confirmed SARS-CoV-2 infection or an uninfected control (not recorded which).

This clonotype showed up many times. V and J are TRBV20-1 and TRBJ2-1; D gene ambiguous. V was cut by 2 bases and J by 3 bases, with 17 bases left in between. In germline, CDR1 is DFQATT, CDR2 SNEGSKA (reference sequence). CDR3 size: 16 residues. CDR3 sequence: CSARLTGSQIYNEQFF. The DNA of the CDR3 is TGCAGTGCTAGATTAACCGGGTCCCAAATCTACAATGAGCAGTTCTTC.

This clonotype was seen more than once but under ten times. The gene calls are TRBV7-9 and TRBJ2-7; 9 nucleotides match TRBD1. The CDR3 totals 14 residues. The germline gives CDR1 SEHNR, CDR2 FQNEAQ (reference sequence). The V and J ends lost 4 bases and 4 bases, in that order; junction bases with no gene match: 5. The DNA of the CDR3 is TGTGCCAGCAGCTGGCCGGGACAGGGTTACGAGCAGTACTTC. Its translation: CASSWPGQGYEQYF.

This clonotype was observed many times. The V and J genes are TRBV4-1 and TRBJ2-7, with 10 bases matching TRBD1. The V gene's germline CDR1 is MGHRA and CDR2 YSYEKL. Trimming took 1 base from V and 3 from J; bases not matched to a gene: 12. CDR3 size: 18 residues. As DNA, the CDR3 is TGCGCCAGCAGCCAAGGCCCCCTAGGCCGGGACAGGGGCTACGAGCAGTACTTC. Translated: CASSQGPLGRDRGYEQYF.

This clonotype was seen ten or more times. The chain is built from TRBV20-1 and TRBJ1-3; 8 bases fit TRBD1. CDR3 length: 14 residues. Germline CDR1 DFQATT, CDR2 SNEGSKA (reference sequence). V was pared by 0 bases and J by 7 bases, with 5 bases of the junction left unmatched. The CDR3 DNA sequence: TGCAGTGCTAGAGACCGGACAGGGTGGAACACCATATATTTT. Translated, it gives CSARDRTGWNTIYF.

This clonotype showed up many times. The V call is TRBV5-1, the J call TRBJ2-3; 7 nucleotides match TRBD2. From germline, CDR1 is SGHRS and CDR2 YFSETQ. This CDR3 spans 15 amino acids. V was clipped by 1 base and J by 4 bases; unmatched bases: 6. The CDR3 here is CASSLISGSPDTQYF. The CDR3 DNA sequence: TGCGCCAGCAGCTTGATTAGCGGGTCCCCAGATACGCAGTATTTT.

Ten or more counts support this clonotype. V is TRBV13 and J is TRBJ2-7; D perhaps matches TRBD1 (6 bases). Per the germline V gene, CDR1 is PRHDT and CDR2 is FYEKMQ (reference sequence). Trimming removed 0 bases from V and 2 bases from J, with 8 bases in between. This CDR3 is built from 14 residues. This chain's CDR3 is CASSLGRGTYEQYF. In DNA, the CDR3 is TGTGCCAGCAGCTTAGGCAGGGGAACCTACGAGCAGTACTTC.

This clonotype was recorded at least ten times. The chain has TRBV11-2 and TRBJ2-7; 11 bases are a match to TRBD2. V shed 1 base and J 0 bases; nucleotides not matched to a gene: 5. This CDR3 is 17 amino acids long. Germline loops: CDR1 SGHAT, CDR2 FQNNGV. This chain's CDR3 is CASSLGSTSGGSYEQYF. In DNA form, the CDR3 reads TGTGCCAGCAGCTTAGGCAGCACTAGCGGGGGCTCCTACGAGCAGTACTTC.

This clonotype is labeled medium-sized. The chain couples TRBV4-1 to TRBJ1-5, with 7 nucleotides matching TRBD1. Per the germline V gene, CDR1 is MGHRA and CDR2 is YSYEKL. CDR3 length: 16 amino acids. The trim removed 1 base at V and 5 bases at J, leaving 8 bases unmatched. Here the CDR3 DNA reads TGCGCCAGCAGCCAAGTTTGGGGACAGTTTTATCAGCCCCAGCATTTT. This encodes CASSQVWGQFYQPQHF.

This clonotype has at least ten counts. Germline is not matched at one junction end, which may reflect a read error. For the CDR3, the DNA is TGTGCTAGCAGCTCCCGAGCGGGGGGGAACACCGGGGAGCTGTTTTTT. This sequence encodes CASSSRAGGNTGELFF. The V gene is TRBV7-7, the J gene TRBJ2-2; 9 nucleotides align to TRBD2. Germline CDR1 is SSHAT and CDR2 is FNYEAQ (reference sequence). CDR3 size: 16 residues.

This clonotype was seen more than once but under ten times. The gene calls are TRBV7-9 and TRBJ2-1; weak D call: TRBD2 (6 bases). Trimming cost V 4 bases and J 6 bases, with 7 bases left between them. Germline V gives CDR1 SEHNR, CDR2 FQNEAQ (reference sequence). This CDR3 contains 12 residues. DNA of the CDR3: TGTGCCAGCAGCTGGGACTTCAATGAGCAGTTCTTC. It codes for CASSWDFNEQFF.

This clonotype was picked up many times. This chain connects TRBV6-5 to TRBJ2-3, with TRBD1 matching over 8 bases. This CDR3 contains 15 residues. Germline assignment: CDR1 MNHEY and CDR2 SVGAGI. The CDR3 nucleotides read TGTGCGAGCTCGCCCTGGACAGGGCGTACAGATACGCAGTATTTT. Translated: CASSPWTGRTDTQYF.

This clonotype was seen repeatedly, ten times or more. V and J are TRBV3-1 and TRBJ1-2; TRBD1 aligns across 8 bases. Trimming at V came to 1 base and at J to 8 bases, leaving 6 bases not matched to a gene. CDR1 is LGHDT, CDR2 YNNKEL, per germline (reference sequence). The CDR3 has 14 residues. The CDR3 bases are TGTGCCAGCAGCCAAGCCAGGGGGCTGGGCGGCTACACCTTC. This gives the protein CASSQARGLGGYTF.

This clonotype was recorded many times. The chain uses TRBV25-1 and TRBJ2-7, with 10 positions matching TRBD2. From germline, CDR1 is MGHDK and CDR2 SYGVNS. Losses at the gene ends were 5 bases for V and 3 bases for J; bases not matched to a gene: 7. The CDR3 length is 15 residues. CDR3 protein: CASSSQASGGYEQYF. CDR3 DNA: TGTGCCAGCAGTTCCCAGGCTAGCGGGGGCTACGAGCAGTACTTC.